The next 18 T cell receptor beta chains were all read from a single sample in a study of T cell repertoires in cytomegalovirus infection. Each CDR3 protein gets one entry after TCRdb re-called the reads with MiXCR. This table has about 890,000 distinct CDR3 sequences, 31% appearing once. Antigen specificity for these receptors is unknown. The source material was cultured CD8+ T cells from PBMCs, sampled from culture after CMV antigen stimulation. The receptors stem from a human donor in good health (CMV status not recorded). Some clones in this sample may be carry-over from other donors' samples.

The J gene is TRBJ2-3, the V gene TRBV12-3 or TRBV12-4; maybe TRBD2 (5 bases). CDR3 length: 15 residues. The V end lost 11 bases, the J end lost 3 bases, and 21 bases lay between the germline ends. The CDR3 nucleotides are TGTGCCGTCGGAGGAGGTGGGGAAAGGACAGATACGCAGTATTTT. It codes for CAVGGGGERTDTQYF.

The chain carries TRBV2 and TRBJ2-2, with 13 bases aligning to TRBD2. The CDR3 has 18 amino acids. The trim removed 5 bases at V and 0 bases at J, leaving 6 bases unmatched. Germline V gene lookup returns CDR1 SNHLY and CDR2 FYNNEI. In nucleotides, the CDR3 is TGTGCCAGCAGTCCTGGACTAGCGGGGGTCCCGAACACCGGGGAGCTGTTTTTT. This codes for CASSPGLAGVPNTGELFF.

This clonotype was counted a few times. The chain is built from TRBV19 and TRBJ1-1; no clear D gene. This CDR3 has 13 amino acids. V was cut by 5 bases and J by 5 bases, with 12 bases left in between. CDR1 and CDR2 (germline): LNHDA, SQIVND (reference sequence). CDR3 residues: CASSHRRITEAFF. CDR3 in DNA: TGTGCCAGTAGTCATCGGAGGATTACTGAAGCTTTCTTT.

The V and J genes are TRBV6-1 and TRBJ1-1; no reliable D call. Trimming took 1 base from V and 1 from J, leaving 10 bases between them. CDR3 length: 15 amino acids. The germline V gene encodes CDR1 MNHNS and CDR2 SASEGT. The CDR3 loop is CASSEVPSSNTEAFF. DNA of the CDR3: TGTGCCAGCAGTGAAGTGCCCTCATCGAACACTGAAGCTTTCTTT.

The gene calls are TRBV29-1 and TRBJ2-6; TRBD2 might be the D (7 bases). The CDR3 sequence is 15 residues long. Germline values: CDR1 SQVTM, CDR2 ANQGSEA. The V end was cut by 1 base, the J end by 3 bases, with 10 bases between. Here the CDR3 DNA reads TGCAGCGTTGAAGTCGGGGGGCTTGGGGCCAACGTCCTGACTTTC. This gives the protein CSVEVGGLGANVLTF.

This rearrangement joins TRBV5-5 to TRBJ1-5; D is unclear. The CDR3 sequence is 17 residues long. Germline V gene data show CDR1 as SGHKS and CDR2 as YYEKEE (reference sequence). Trimming removed 0 bases at V and 3 bases at J, with 16 bases between. The CDR3 sequence: CASSLVEGGDPNQPQHF. The DNA of the CDR3 is TGTGCCAGCAGCTTGGTGGAGGGAGGAGATCCCAATCAGCCCCAGCATTTT.

This clonotype was observed a handful of times. A read error may explain this, as a much larger clone is one base away. The J gene is TRBJ1-4, the V gene TRBV7-2; TRBD1 agrees at 9 bases. The CDR3 totals 14 residues. V trimming: 3 bases; J trimming: 7 bases; junction bases outside the gene matches: 3. Per germline, CDR1 SGHTA and CDR2 FQGNSA. CDR3 amino acids: CASSFGTGTEKLFF. CDR3 sequence (DNA): TGTGCCAGCAGCTTCGGGACAGGGACTGAAAAACTGTTTTTT.

At least ten counts were recorded for this clonotype. This CDR3 reads CASSYSGFTDTQYF. The CDR3 coding sequence is TGTGCCAGCAGTTACTCGGGATTCACAGATACGCAGTATTTT. J is TRBJ2-3 and V is TRBV7-9, with a tentative D call TRBD2 (5 bases). The V end lost 6 bases, the J end lost 2 bases, and 12 bases lay between the germline ends. The germline gives CDR1 SEHNR, CDR2 FQNEAQ (reference sequence). CDR3 length equals 14 residues. Based on the CDR3 plus reference TRBV7-9 and TRBJ2-3, the full variable domain is DTGVSQNPRHKITKRGQNVTFRCDPISEHNRLYWYRQTLGQGPEFLTYFQNEAQLEKSRLLSDRFSAERPKGSFSTLEIQRTEQGDSAMYLCASSYSGFTDTQYFGPGTRLTVL.

This clonotype was seen more than once but under ten times. This chain uses TRBV27 with TRBJ1-5, with TRBD1 matching 8 bases. Germline V lookup: CDR1 MNHEY, CDR2 SMNVEV (reference sequence). This CDR3 comprises 15 residues. V trimming: 6 bases; J trimming: 4 bases; junction bases outside the gene matches: 8. CDR3 in amino acids: CASRVAGGGNQPQHF. CDR3 in DNA: TGTGCCAGCAGAGTTGCAGGGGGCGGTAATCAGCCCCAGCATTTT.

This chain links TRBV6-6 with TRBJ2-3, with 7 bases fitting TRBD1. Germline lookup yields CDR1 MNHNY and CDR2 SVGAGI (reference sequence). CDR3 length: 17 amino acids. V lost 2 bases to trimming and J lost 2 bases; unmatched junction nucleotides: 10. The CDR3 nucleotides read TGTGCCAGCAGTTACCGAGGACAGGCCTATAACACAGATACGCAGTATTTT. This codes for CASSYRGQAYNTDTQYF.

As regards this clonotype: This could be a read error, since a much larger clone is one nucleotide away. V and J are TRBV27 and TRBJ1-1; D is uncertain. Germline CDR1 reads MNHEY; CDR2 reads SMNVEV (reference sequence). V was shortened by 3 bases and J by 1 base, with 6 bases between the two germline ends. This CDR3 is 13 amino acids long. The CDR3: CASSFSANTEAFF. The DNA of the CDR3 is TGTGCCAGCAGTTTCTCGGCGAACACTGAAGCTTTCTTT.

This chain joins TRBV27 and TRBJ2-1, with TRBD2 identical over 7 bases. The CDR3 length is 16 residues. Per germline, CDR1 MNHEY and CDR2 SMNVEV (reference sequence). V shed 2 bases, J shed 0 bases, and the junction held 4 bases outside the gene matches. CDR3 protein: CASSLIAGNSYNEQFF. The CDR3 DNA sequence: TGTGCCAGCAGTTTAATAGCGGGCAACTCCTACAATGAGCAGTTCTTC.

The rearrangement uses TRBV27 and TRBJ2-1; D is uncertain. Germline lookup yields CDR1 MNHEY and CDR2 SMNVEV (reference sequence). The CDR3 has 16 amino acids. V lost 3 bases, J lost 4 bases, and 16 bases lay in between. In DNA, the CDR3 is TGTGCCAGCAGTTTCGGAAGCAACTTTGCTTACAATGAGCAGTTCTTC. This sequence encodes CASSFGSNFAYNEQFF.

This chain connects TRBV7-8 to TRBJ2-2, with unresolved D. V was clipped by 5 bases and J by 3 bases, with 25 bases between them. The CDR3 runs 19 residues. Germline loops: CDR1 SGHVS, CDR2 FQNEAQ. The CDR3 DNA reads as TGTGCCAGCAGCCTTCGTTCGTTAAGCCAAGTATGGGACACCGGGGAGCTGTTTTTT. This codes for CASSLRSLSQVWDTGELFF.

This clonotype came up a few times. V usage is TRBV2 and J usage is TRBJ1-1; tentative D call: TRBD1 (5 bases). Trimming pared 6 bases from V and 7 bases from J, leaving 12 bases between. The CDR3 has 12 residues. CDR1 is SNHLY, CDR2 FYNNEI, per germline. The CDR3 here is CASSGDGFEAFF. The CDR3 nucleotides are TGTGCCAGCAGCGGGGACGGATTTGAAGCTTTCTTT.

The V gene is TRBV18, the J gene TRBJ2-7; 11 nucleotides match TRBD1. Germline V gene data show CDR1 as KGHSH and CDR2 as LQKENI. Losses at the gene ends were 0 bases for V and 5 bases for J; bases not matched to a gene: 3. CDR3 length: 15 amino acids. Here the CDR3 DNA reads TGTGCCAGCTCACCACCGGGGGACAGGGGGAACGAGCAGTACGTC. It translates to CASSPPGDRGNEQYV.

This clonotype was detected only a few times. The chain couples TRBV6-2 or TRBV6-3 to TRBJ2-7, with D possibly TRBD1 on 5 matching bases. Trimming cost V 5 bases and J 0 bases, with 11 bases left between them. The germline CDR1 and CDR2 sequences are MNHEY and SVGEGT. The CDR3 spans 14 residues. The CDR3 sequence: CASSETEYSYEQYV. In DNA form, the CDR3 reads TGTGCCAGCAGTGAGACAGAGTACTCCTACGAGCAGTACGTC.

V gene TRBV19 combines with J gene TRBJ2-4; 9 bases agree with TRBD1. This CDR3 is 14 amino acids long. Germline loops: CDR1 LNHDA, CDR2 SQIVND (reference sequence). V dropped 11 bases and J dropped 5; count of bases not matched to a gene: 10. CDR3 sequence: CARLPWTGENIQYF. As DNA, the CDR3 is TGTGCCCGGTTACCTTGGACAGGGGAAAACATTCAGTACTTC.